This entry lists 21 T cell receptor beta chains sequenced from one sample in a study of a mutant IDH1 vaccine in newly diagnosed glioma. The protocol was immunoSEQ multiplex PCR, while the TCRdb copy is restricted to in-frame clones and leaves out a portion. The table has 40,000 to 45,000 clones, roughly 83% seen once. The time point was: week 35, safety follow-up. Topical imiquimod was applied with each vaccine dose, which held 300 ug of mutant IDH1 20-mer peptide. What these receptors recognize is not known. Sequencing was performed on PBMCs, taken from a glioma patient whose treatment included an IDH1 peptide vaccine. These receptors were obtained from a woman in her fifties or sixties with glioma.

The chain is built from TRBV19 and TRBJ1-2, with 7 bases fitting TRBD1. The germline V gene has CDR1 LNHDA and CDR2 SQIVND (reference sequence). The V gene end was trimmed by 7 bases and the J gene end by 2 bases; junction bases not matched to a gene: 1. The CDR3 covers 12 residues. CDR3 loop: CASTGGNYGYTF. DNA for the CDR3: TGTGCCAGTACAGGGGGAAACTATGGCTACACCTTC.

The chain employs TRBV9 and TRBJ1-1; the D is unclear. V was cut by 4 bases and J by 10 bases, with 14 bases left in between. Germline CDR1 is SGDLS and CDR2 is YYNGEE. This CDR3 is 12 amino acids long. The CDR3 region has the DNA TGTGCCAGCAGCTCCAGCCTCGGAGCAGCTTTCTTT. It is translated as CASSSSLGAAFF. Using reference TRBV9 and TRBJ1-1 for the parts outside the CDR3, the full variable domain is DSGVTQTPKHLITATGQRVTLRCSPRSGDLSVYWYQQSLDQGLQFLIQYYNGEERAKGNILERFSAQQFPDLHSELNLSSLELGDSALYFCASSSSLGAAFFGQGTRLTVV.

The chain links TRBV13 to TRBJ1-1, with D perhaps TRBD1 (5 bases). This CDR3 is built from 14 residues. V lost 7 bases and J lost 7, with 19 bases in between. Germline V gene data show CDR1 as PRHDT and CDR2 as FYEKMQ (reference sequence). In nucleotides, the CDR3 is TGTGCCAGCAACCCCGTCGGGGGGGGGATTGAAGCTTTCTTT. It codes for CASNPVGGGIEAFF.

The chain couples TRBV5-1 to TRBJ2-3, with D possibly TRBD2 on 5 matching bases. The CDR3 loop spans 12 amino acids. CDR1 and CDR2 from the germline V gene are SGHRS and YFSETQ. The V end lost 3 bases, the J end lost 5 bases, and 7 bases lay between the germline ends. The DNA for the CDR3 is TGCGCCAGCAGCTCAGGACTAGATACGCAGTATTTT. Translated: CASSSGLDTQYF.

This clone was seen more than once but under ten times. CDR3 in DNA: TGTGCCAGCTCACCACCGACTGGGGAGAGCACTGAAGCTTTCTTT. It encodes CASSPPTGESTEAFF. J is TRBJ1-1 and V is TRBV18, with D unclear. V shed 0 bases and J shed 4 bases, with 12 bases lying between them. The germline V gene has CDR1 KGHSH and CDR2 LQKENI. This CDR3 contains 15 residues.

The chain has TRBV7-9 and TRBJ1-6; unclear D gene. This CDR3 comprises 12 residues. Germline V gives CDR1 SEHNR, CDR2 FQNEAQ (reference sequence). Trimming stripped 5 bases from V and 12 bases from J, with 11 bases between. The CDR3 sequence is CASSPVRGPLHF. In DNA, the CDR3 is TGTGCCAGCAGCCCAGTTAGAGGACCCCTCCACTTT.

V gene TRBV19 combines with J gene TRBJ1-1, with 7 bases that match TRBD1. CDR3 size: 14 residues. Germline trimming cut 4 bases from V and 0 bases from J; bases unmatched to any gene: 2. The germline V gene encodes CDR1 LNHDA and CDR2 SQIVND (reference sequence). In nucleotides, the CDR3 is TGTGCCAGTAGTAGGGACAGTGTGAACACTGAAGCTTTCTTT. It is translated as CASSRDSVNTEAFF.

This clone has only one observation. The chain combines TRBV25-1 with TRBJ1-2; 7 bases fit TRBD1. CDR1 MGHDK and CDR2 SYGVNS come from the germline V gene. The CDR3 spans 13 residues. V was pared by 4 bases and J by 4 bases, with 3 bases of the junction left unmatched. This CDR3 reads CASSGGTVYGYTF. The CDR3 DNA reads as TGTGCCAGCAGTGGAGGGACAGTCTATGGCTACACCTTC.

The V call is TRBV6-1, the J call TRBJ1-5; tentative D call: TRBD1 (6 bases). Germline lookup yields CDR1 MNHNS and CDR2 SASEGT. The CDR3 totals 14 residues. The V and J ends lost 6 bases and 3 bases respectively, with 12 bases between them. The CDR3 nucleotides are TGTGCCAGCAGAAGGGACACCGACAATCAGCCCCAGCATTTT. Translation gives CASRRDTDNQPQHF.

The V call is TRBV5-4, the J call TRBJ1-2; 8 nucleotides agree with TRBD1. With 4 bases clipped from V and 3 bases from J, the junction kept 5 bases outside the gene matches. This CDR3 spans 14 amino acids. The V gene's germline CDR1 is SGHNT and CDR2 YYREEE (reference sequence). This chain's CDR3 is CASSLPGQDYGYTF. The CDR3 DNA is TGTGCCAGCAGCCTGCCGGGACAGGACTATGGCTACACCTTC.

The count of this clone is one. The rearrangement links TRBV9 to TRBJ2-7, with a possible D match to TRBD2 (6 bases). Trimming pared 4 bases from V and 5 bases from J, leaving 13 bases between. Germline-derived CDR1 and CDR2 are SGDLS and YYNGEE. This CDR3 is built from 13 residues. The CDR3 DNA is TGTGCCAGCAGCCCAAGGGGCGGGGACGAGCAGTACTTC. This gives the protein CASSPRGGDEQYF.

This clone has a handful of counts. The J gene is TRBJ1-1, the V gene TRBV18; D uncertain. Between the trimmed V and J ends, which lost 2 bases and 2 bases, there was a span of 6 bases. The CDR3 has 13 amino acids. CDR1 and CDR2 (germline): KGHSH, LQKENI. In DNA, the CDR3 is TGTGCCAGCTCACCAACACCTAACACTGAAGCTTTCTTT. Its protein is CASSPTPNTEAFF.

The chain has TRBV4-3 and TRBJ1-6; 7 nucleotides line up with TRBD1. The CDR3 loop spans 14 amino acids. Germline lookup yields CDR1 LGHNA and CDR2 YSLEER. Losses at the gene ends were 4 bases for V and 10 bases for J; bases not matched to a gene: 7. As DNA, the CDR3 is TGCGCCAGCAGCCGACGACAGGGAACCTCACCCCTCCACTTT. It translates to CASSRRQGTSPLHF.

The J gene is TRBJ1-3, the V gene TRBV30; weak D call: TRBD1 (5 bases). Germline CDR1 and CDR2: GTSNPN and SVGIG (reference sequence). This CDR3 region has 11 residues. This chain's CDR3 is CARRGDYTIYF. The CDR3 DNA reads TGTGCACGCCGGGGGGACTACACCATATATTTT.

The rearrangement joins TRBV7-2 to TRBJ2-3, with D possibly called TRBD1 or TRBD2 (5 bases each). This CDR3 is 15 amino acids long. Trimming stripped 2 bases from V and 5 bases from J, with 14 bases between. Germline lookup yields CDR1 SGHTA and CDR2 FQGNSA. CDR3 region: CASSLSGAAGDTQYF. The DNA for the CDR3 is TGTGCCAGCAGCTTATCCGGGGCGGCGGGAGATACGCAGTATTTT.

The CDR3 sequence is CASSGGTQETQYF. The CDR3 DNA is TGTGCTTCTAGCGGGGGGACCCAAGAGACCCAGTACTTC. J is TRBJ2-5 and V is TRBV7-2, with 11 bases that match TRBD2. CDR1 and CDR2 from the germline V gene are SGHTA and FQGNSA. This CDR3 has 13 residues.

The chain recombines TRBV7-9 with TRBJ1-1, with D possibly being TRBD1 (5 bases). V lost 7 bases to trimming and J lost 5 bases, with 11 bases between them. The CDR3 loop spans 12 amino acids. The V gene's germline CDR1 is SEHNR and CDR2 FQNEAQ (reference sequence). For the CDR3, the DNA is TGTGCCAGCATGTTACAGGAGACTGAAGCTTTCTTT. Its translation: CASMLQETEAFF.

This chain connects TRBV7-6 to TRBJ2-3; the D gene is possibly TRBD2 (6 bases). Trimming removed 5 bases at V and 2 bases at J, with 14 bases between. Per the germline V gene, CDR1 is SGHVS and CDR2 is FNYEAQ. The CDR3 extends over 15 amino acids. The CDR3 DNA sequence: TGTGCCAGCAGCCCGGGACTTTCACTCACAGATACGCAGTATTTT. It translates to CASSPGLSLTDTQYF.

This clone was observed once. This chain links TRBV6-1 with TRBJ2-7; 8 bases match TRBD1. Germline lookup yields CDR1 MNHNS and CDR2 SASEGT. This CDR3 is built from 17 residues. V gave up 2 bases and J gave up 4 bases; unmatched junction bases: 13. The CDR3: CASSEIERTGFVYEQYF. For the CDR3, the DNA is TGTGCCAGCAGTGAAATTGAACGGACAGGGTTCGTTTACGAGCAGTACTTC.

This sequence joins TRBV27 and TRBJ1-5; TRBD1 is a possible D gene (5 bases). The CDR3 is 14 residues long. With 8 bases removed from V and 3 bases from J, the gap between germline ends came to 14 bases. Germline CDR1 is MNHEY and CDR2 is SMNVEV (reference sequence). Here the CDR3 DNA reads TGTGCCAGCGGCCCTACAGGCTTCAATCAGCCCCAGCATTTT. It codes for CASGPTGFNQPQHF.

V and J are TRBV29-1 and TRBJ2-7; D not resolved. The germline V and J ends were trimmed by 6 bases and 6 bases, with 9 bases remaining between them. The germline gives CDR1 SQVTM, CDR2 ANQGSEA. The CDR3 sequence is 10 residues long. This chain's CDR3 is CSVQVGEQYF. As DNA, the CDR3 is TGCAGCGTCCAGGTGGGCGAGCAGTACTTC.